The T cell receptor (beta chain) described here comes from a study of T cells in Graves' hyperthyroidism and ophthalmopathy. RNA transcripts gave rise to amplified TCR beta CDR3 regions. A first-round RT-PCR of the TCR CDR3 used the HTBI primer set. TCRdb called the multiplex PCR reads again in MiXCR, with one record for every CDR3 protein. The table shows roughly 650,000 distinct CDR3 sequences, with approximately 15% occurring only once. Germline lookup yields CDR1 SGHNT and CDR2 YENEEA. This CDR3 comprises 15 residues. Trimming pared 6 bases from V and 7 bases from J, leaving 19 bases between. This clonotype was found many times.

This clonotype was sampled from a woman aged 40 to 55 with Graves' ophthalmopathy. The V call is TRBV11-3, the J call TRBJ2-1, with D perhaps assigned TRBD1 or TRBD2 (5 bases each). The sample taken for sequencing was blood. Here the CDR3 reads CASSRSRDHKNEQFF. The CDR3, as DNA: TGTGCCAGCAGTCGCAGCCGGGACCACAAAAATGAGCAGTTCTTC.